This record looks at one T cell receptor beta chain sequence and its context. Antigen: not known. Both TCR beta VDJ combination and CDR3 sequence profiling were carried out. Genomic DNA was the template for this profiling. One entry per CDR3 protein results from TCRdb running MiXCR on the reads. This repertoire shows around 180,000 distinct CDR3 sequences, around 50% found once; its top ten account for 10% to 15%. The CDR3 is 15 residues long. V shed 7 bases, J shed 5 bases, and the junction held 11 bases outside the gene matches. From germline, CDR1 is SNHLY and CDR2 FYNNEI. This entry comes from a study of CD8+CD57+ T cells in acquired aplastic anemia. About the study: CD4+ and CD8+ cells, once sorted, gave DNA averaging around 3.2 ug. General observations from the study: Patients and controls shared under 35 CD8+ CDR3 sequences, which appeared highly expressed in patients and within their immunodominant clones. The study found no significant CD8+ Simpson's diversity difference between patients and controls.

The patients chosen for sequencing had shown expansion of CD8+CD57+ cells (detected by flow cytometry). The TCR was taken from a human donor with aplastic anemia. The sample taken for sequencing was sorted CD4+, CD8+, or CD8+CD57+ T cells (not recorded which) from PBMCs. The chain uses TRBV2 and TRBJ2-5; 9 nucleotides line up with TRBD1. The DNA for the CDR3 is TGTGCCAGCAACTGGCCGGGACAGGGTGGGGAGACCCAGTACTTC. Translation: CASNWPGQGGETQYF. Based on the CDR3 plus reference TRBV2 and TRBJ2-5, the full variable domain is EPEVTQTPSHQVTQMGQEVILRCVPISNHLYFYWYRQILGQKVEFLVSFYNNEISEKSEIFDDQFSVERPDGSNFTLKIRSTKLEDSAMYFCASNWPGQGGETQYFGPGTRLLVL.